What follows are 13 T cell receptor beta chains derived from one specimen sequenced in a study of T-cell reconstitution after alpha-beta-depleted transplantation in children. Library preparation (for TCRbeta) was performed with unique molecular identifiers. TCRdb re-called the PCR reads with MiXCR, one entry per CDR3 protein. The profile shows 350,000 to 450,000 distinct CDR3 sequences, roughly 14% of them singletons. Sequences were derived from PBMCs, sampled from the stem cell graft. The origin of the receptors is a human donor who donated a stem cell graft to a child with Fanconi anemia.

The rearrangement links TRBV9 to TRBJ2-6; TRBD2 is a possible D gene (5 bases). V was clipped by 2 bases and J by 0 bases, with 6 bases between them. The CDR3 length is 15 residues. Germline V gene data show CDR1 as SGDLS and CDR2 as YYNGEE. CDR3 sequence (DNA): TGTGCCAGCAGCGTCGGGGACTCTGGGGCCAACGTCCTGACTTTC. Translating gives CASSVGDSGANVLTF.

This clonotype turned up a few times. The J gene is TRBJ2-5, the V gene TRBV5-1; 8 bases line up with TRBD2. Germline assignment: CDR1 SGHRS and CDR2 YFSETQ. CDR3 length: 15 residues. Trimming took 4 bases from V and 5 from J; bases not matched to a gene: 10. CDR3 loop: CASSLGLAYEETQYF. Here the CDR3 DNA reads TGCGCCAGCAGCCTAGGACTAGCATATGAGGAGACCCAGTACTTC.

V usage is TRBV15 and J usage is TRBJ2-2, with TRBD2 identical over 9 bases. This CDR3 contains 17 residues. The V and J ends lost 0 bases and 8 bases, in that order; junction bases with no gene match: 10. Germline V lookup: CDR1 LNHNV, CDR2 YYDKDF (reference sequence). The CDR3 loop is CATSRETAGGSTGELFF. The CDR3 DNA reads TGTGCCACCAGCAGAGAAACCGCGGGGGGGTCGACAGGGGAGCTGTTTTTT.

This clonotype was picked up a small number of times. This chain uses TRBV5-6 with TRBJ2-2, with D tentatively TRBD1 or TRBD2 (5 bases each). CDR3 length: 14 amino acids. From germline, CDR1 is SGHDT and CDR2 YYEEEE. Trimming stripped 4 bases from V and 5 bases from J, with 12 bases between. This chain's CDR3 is CASSGQGRTGELFF. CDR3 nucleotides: TGTGCCAGCAGCGGCCAGGGACGGACCGGGGAGCTGTTTTTT.

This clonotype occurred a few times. CDR3 coding DNA: TGTGCCAGCAGACCCCTCGGGACAACTTTTTACGAGCAGTACTTC. It codes for CASRPLGTTFYEQYF. The V and J genes are TRBV27 and TRBJ2-7; D may be TRBD1 (6 bases). Germline V gene sequence: CDR1 MNHEY, CDR2 SMNVEV (reference sequence). The CDR3 loop spans 15 amino acids. The V and J ends lost 6 bases and 4 bases respectively, with 19 bases between them.

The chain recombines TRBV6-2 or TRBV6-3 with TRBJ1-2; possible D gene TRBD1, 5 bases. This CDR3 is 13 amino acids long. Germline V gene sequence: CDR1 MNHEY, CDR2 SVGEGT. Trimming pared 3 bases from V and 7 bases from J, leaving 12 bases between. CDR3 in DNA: TGTGCCAGCAGTTATGGCAGGGAAGGTGGCTACACCTTC. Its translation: CASSYGREGGYTF.

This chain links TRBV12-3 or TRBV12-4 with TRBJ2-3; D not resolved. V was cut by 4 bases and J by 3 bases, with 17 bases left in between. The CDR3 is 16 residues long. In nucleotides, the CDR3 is TGTGCCAGCAGTTCCCCGGAAGAAGGAGCGACAGATACGCAGTATTTT. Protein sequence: CASSSPEEGATDTQYF.

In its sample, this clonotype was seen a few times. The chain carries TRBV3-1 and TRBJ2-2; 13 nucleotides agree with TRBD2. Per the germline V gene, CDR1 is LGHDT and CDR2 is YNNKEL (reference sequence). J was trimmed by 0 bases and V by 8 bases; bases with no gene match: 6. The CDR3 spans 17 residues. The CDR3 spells CASRPTSGGPNTGELFF. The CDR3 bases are TGTGCCAGCCGCCCGACTAGCGGGGGGCCGAACACCGGGGAGCTGTTTTTT.

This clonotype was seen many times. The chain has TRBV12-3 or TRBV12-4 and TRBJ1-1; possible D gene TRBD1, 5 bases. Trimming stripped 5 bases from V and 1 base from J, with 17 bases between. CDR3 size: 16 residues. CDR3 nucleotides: TGTGCCAGCAGTCCCGCAAGGGGCCTGGGGAACACTGAAGCTTTCTTT. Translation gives CASSPARGLGNTEAFF.

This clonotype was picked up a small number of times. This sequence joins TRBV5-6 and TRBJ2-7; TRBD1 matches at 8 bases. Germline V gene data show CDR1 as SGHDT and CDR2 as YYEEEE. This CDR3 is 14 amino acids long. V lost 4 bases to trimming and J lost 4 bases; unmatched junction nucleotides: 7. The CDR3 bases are TGTGCCAGCAGCCTGGTGACAGGGGAATACGAGCAGTACTTC. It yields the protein CASSLVTGEYEQYF.

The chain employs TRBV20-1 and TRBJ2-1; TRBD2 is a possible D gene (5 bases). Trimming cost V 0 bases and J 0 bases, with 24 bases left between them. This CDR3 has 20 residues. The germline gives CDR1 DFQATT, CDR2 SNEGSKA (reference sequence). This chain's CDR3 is CSARDLDMVSSGSSYNEQFF. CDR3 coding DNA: TGCAGTGCTAGAGATCTGGATATGGTTTCTTCGGGGAGCTCCTACAATGAGCAGTTCTTC.

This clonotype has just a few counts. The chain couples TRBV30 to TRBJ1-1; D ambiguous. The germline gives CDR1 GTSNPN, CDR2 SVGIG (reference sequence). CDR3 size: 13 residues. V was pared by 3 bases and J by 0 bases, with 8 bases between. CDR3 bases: TGTGCCTGGAGCAATAACCTGAACACTGAAGCTTTCTTT. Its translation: CAWSNNLNTEAFF.

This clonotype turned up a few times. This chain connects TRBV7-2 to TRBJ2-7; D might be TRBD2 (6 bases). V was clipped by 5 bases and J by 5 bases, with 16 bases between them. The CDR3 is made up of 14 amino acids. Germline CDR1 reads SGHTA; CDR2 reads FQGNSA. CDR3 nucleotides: TGTGCCAGCAGCCACTCCTCCAGGGAGGACGAGCAGTACTTC. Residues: CASSHSSREDEQYF.